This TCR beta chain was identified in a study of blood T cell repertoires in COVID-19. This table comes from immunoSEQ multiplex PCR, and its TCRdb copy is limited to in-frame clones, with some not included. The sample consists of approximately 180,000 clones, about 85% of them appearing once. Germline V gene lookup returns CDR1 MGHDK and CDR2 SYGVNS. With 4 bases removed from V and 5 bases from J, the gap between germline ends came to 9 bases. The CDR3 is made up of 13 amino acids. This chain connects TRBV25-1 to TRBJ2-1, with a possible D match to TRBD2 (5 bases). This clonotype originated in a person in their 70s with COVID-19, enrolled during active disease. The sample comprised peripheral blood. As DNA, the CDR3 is TGTGCCAGCAGTGGGTCTAGCAACAATGAGCAGTTCTTC. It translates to CASSGSSNNEQFF.